Listed here are 20 T cell receptor beta chains from one sample, sequenced in a study of T cell changes during pregnancy in multiple sclerosis. Here immunoSEQ multiplex PCR was the method, and the copy in TCRdb shows in-frame clones only, minus some. This sample has about 74,000 clones, with roughly 92% found just once. The sequencing here drew on peripheral blood, taken after pregnancy. The receptor source for this set is a female donor in good health, enrolled as a control in a pregnancy study.

This clone was seen only once. V and J are TRBV9 and TRBJ2-7; 8 bases agree with TRBD2. V shed 2 bases and J 4 bases; nucleotides not matched to a gene: 14. The CDR3 is made up of 17 amino acids. Germline V gene data show CDR1 as SGDLS and CDR2 as YYNGEE. The DNA of the CDR3 is TGTGCCAGCAGCGTCACTCCCTCAGCGGGAGTGGCGTACGAGCAGTACTTC. This codes for CASSVTPSAGVAYEQYF.

The chain couples TRBV2 to TRBJ1-5; 10 bases fit TRBD1. V shed 7 bases and J 8 bases; nucleotides not matched to a gene: 14. The CDR3 loop spans 16 amino acids. The germline gives CDR1 SNHLY, CDR2 FYNNEI. The CDR3 reads CASTTSDRGRVKPQHF. CDR3 bases: TGTGCCAGCACCACCTCGGACAGGGGGAGAGTCAAGCCCCAGCATTTT. The entire variable domain, with the rest obtained from reference TRBV2 and TRBJ1-5, is as follows: EPEVTQTPSHQVTQMGQEVILRCVPISNHLYFYWYRQILGQKVEFLVSFYNNEISEKSEIFDDQFSVERPDGSNFTLKIRSTKLEDSAMYFCASTTSDRGRVKPQHFGDGTRLSIL.

The rearrangement joins TRBV11-2 to TRBJ1-2; tentatively, D is TRBD1 (6 bases). V was trimmed by 5 bases and J by 2 bases, leaving 15 bases between them. The CDR3 covers 15 residues. In germline, CDR1 is SGHAT, CDR2 FQNNGV. This CDR3 is CASSPSGGLNYGYTF. In DNA form, the CDR3 reads TGTGCCAGCAGCCCTTCGGGGGGGCTAAACTATGGCTACACCTTC.

CDR3 DNA sequence: TGTGCCAGTAGTATACAGGGGAATGAAAAACTGTTTTTT. Its protein is CASSIQGNEKLFF. The chain employs TRBV19 and TRBJ1-4; maybe TRBD1 (6 bases). Trimming left V 2 bases short and J 5 bases short, with 6 bases between. CDR1 and CDR2 (germline): LNHDA, SQIVND (reference sequence). CDR3 length equals 13 residues.

The chain recombines TRBV4-2 with TRBJ2-1; 8 nucleotides agree with TRBD2. The CDR3 loop spans 20 amino acids. Germline-derived CDR1 and CDR2 are LGHNA and YNFKEQ. The trim removed 0 bases at V and 3 bases at J, leaving 16 bases unmatched. For the CDR3, the DNA is TGTGCCAGCAGCCAAGACCCCTTTGACCCGAGCGGGAGTCGCTACAATGAGCAGTTCTTC. As protein: CASSQDPFDPSGSRYNEQFF.

The table lists this clone with a count of one. The V and J genes are TRBV19 and TRBJ2-7; 8 bases fit TRBD2. The germline V gene encodes CDR1 LNHDA and CDR2 SQIVND (reference sequence). V trimming: 6 bases; J trimming: 3 bases; junction bases outside the gene matches: 4. The CDR3 is made up of 13 amino acids. The CDR3 DNA follows: TGTGCCAGTAGCCGGGAGGGGTTCTACGAGCAGTACTTC. It encodes CASSREGFYEQYF.

This clone was counted a single time. The chain carries TRBV4-1 and TRBJ2-1; 11 bases agree with TRBD2. J gave up 5 bases and V 2 bases, and 5 bases lay outside the gene matches. CDR3 length equals 16 residues. Looked up from germline, CDR1 is MGHRA and CDR2 is YSYEKL. The CDR3 nucleotides are TGCGCCAGCAGCCAATACACGGGACTAGCGGACAATGAGCAGTTCTTC. It translates to CASSQYTGLADNEQFF.

V gene TRBV6-1 combines with J gene TRBJ2-3, with 9 bases fitting TRBD2. The CDR3 is made up of 13 amino acids. Germline CDR1 is MNHNS and CDR2 is SASEGT. V lost 7 bases, J lost 5 bases, and 4 bases stayed unmatched. CDR3 in amino acids: CASKAGGGDTQYF. DNA for the CDR3: TGTGCCAGCAAAGCGGGAGGTGGAGATACGCAGTATTTT.

This rearrangement joins TRBV6-5 to TRBJ2-1; maybe TRBD2 (7 bases). Trimming removed 7 bases from V and 2 bases from J, with 15 bases in between. The germline V gene encodes CDR1 MNHEY and CDR2 SVGAGI. CDR3 length: 15 residues. CDR3 protein: CASNQRGGAYNEQFF. The CDR3 DNA sequence: TGTGCCAGCAACCAGAGGGGGGGGGCCTACAATGAGCAGTTCTTC.

The chain employs TRBV6-5 and TRBJ1-2; TRBD1 matches 9 bases. Germline CDR1 and CDR2: MNHEY and SVGAGI. The CDR3 totals 16 residues. V was clipped by 1 base and J by 2 bases; unmatched bases: 5. The CDR3: CASSYLLQGANYGYTF. In nucleotides, the CDR3 is TGTGCCAGCAGTTACTTGTTACAGGGGGCGAACTATGGCTACACCTTC.

The V gene is TRBV4-3, the J gene TRBJ2-1; D might be TRBD2 (5 bases). The CDR3 is 16 residues long. Trimming took off 0 bases at V and 6 bases at J, with 15 bases between the two ends. Germline V CDR1 and CDR2: LGHNA, YSLEER. For the CDR3, the DNA is TGCGCCAGCAGCCAAGATGGGTGGGAGTATTCCAATGAGCAGTTCTTC. Translating it yields CASSQDGWEYSNEQFF.

The V and J genes are TRBV5-4 and TRBJ2-5, with 9 bases matching TRBD2. V was clipped by 0 bases and J by 5 bases; unmatched bases: 8. Germline assignment: CDR1 SGHNT and CDR2 YYREEE (reference sequence). The CDR3 consists of 16 residues. CDR3 nucleotide sequence: TGTGCCAGCAGCTTGGAAAGCGGGAGGTCCGGGGAGACCCAGTACTTC. This gives the protein CASSLESGRSGETQYF.

The rearrangement uses TRBV7-2 and TRBJ2-5, with TRBD2 as a possible D gene (5 bases). Germline CDR1 and CDR2: SGHTA and FQGNSA. CDR3 length equals 13 residues. V lost 6 bases, J lost 1 base, and 9 bases lay in between. CDR3 region: CASSLEAQETQYF. The CDR3 nucleotides read TGTGCCAGCAGTCTGGAGGCCCAAGAGACCCAGTACTTC. The whole variable domain, filled in from reference TRBV7-2 and TRBJ2-5, reads GAGVSQSPSNKVTEKGKDVELRCDPISGHTALYWYRQSLGQGLEFLIYFQGNSAPDKSGLPSDRFSAERTGGSVSTLTIQRTQQEDSAVYLCASSLEAQETQYFGPGTRLLVL.

The V gene is TRBV28, the J gene TRBJ2-3; tentatively, D is TRBD2 (5 bases). CDR1 and CDR2 from the germline V gene are MDHEN and SYDVKM. V lost 3 bases to trimming and J lost 2 bases, with 21 bases between them. This CDR3 is built from 18 residues. The CDR3 is CASSFPRRSGIATDTQYF. The DNA for the CDR3 is TGTGCCAGCAGTTTCCCACGTCGATCGGGGATAGCCACAGATACGCAGTATTTT. The full variable domain, its missing parts supplied by reference TRBV28 and TRBJ2-3, is DVKVTQSSRYLVKRTGEKVFLECVQDMDHENMFWYRQDPGLGLRLIYFSYDVKMKEKGDIPEGYSVSREKKERFSLILESASTNQTSMYLCASSFPRRSGIATDTQYFGPGTRLTVL.

The chain uses TRBV5-4 and TRBJ1-4; D is perhaps TRBD1 (6 bases). Germline V gene data show CDR1 as SGHNT and CDR2 as YYREEE (reference sequence). The CDR3 totals 14 residues. V was pared by 2 bases and J by 5 bases, with 10 bases between. CDR3 nucleotide sequence: TGTGCCAGCAGCTTTTCTGGGACAAATGAAAAACTGTTTTTT. Protein product: CASSFSGTNEKLFF.

This chain connects TRBV2 to TRBJ1-4; D might be TRBD1 (6 bases). The germline gives CDR1 SNHLY, CDR2 FYNNEI. The CDR3 is made up of 13 amino acids. Trimming took off 6 bases at V and 6 bases at J, with 11 bases between the two ends. This chain's CDR3 is CASRGDTHEKLFF. In DNA form, the CDR3 reads TGTGCCAGCAGGGGGGACACCCATGAAAAACTGTTTTTT.

The V call is TRBV7-9, the J call TRBJ2-3; the D is unclear. Germline lookup yields CDR1 SEHNR and CDR2 FQNEAQ (reference sequence). CDR3 length: 14 residues. V dropped 1 base and J dropped 2 bases, with 7 bases sitting between them. The CDR3 nucleotides are TGTGCCAGCAGCTTAGGGGCAGCCACAGATACGCAGTATTTT. Translating gives CASSLGAATDTQYF.

The genes are TRBV27 and TRBJ1-2, with D possibly TRBD1 on 5 matching bases. This CDR3 region has 16 residues. V was cut by 5 bases and J by 3 bases, with 19 bases left in between. The germline V gene has CDR1 MNHEY and CDR2 SMNVEV (reference sequence). CDR3 nucleotides: TGTGCCAGCAGTCCTTGGGCAGGGAGGGATTACTATGGCTACACCTTC. Protein sequence: CASSPWAGRDYYGYTF.

This chain links TRBV2 with TRBJ1-2; tentative D call: TRBD1 (5 bases). The CDR3 has 13 residues. Germline values: CDR1 SNHLY, CDR2 FYNNEI. V was pared by 8 bases and J by 3 bases, with 13 bases between. DNA of the CDR3: TGTGCCAGCGGGGCCAGGAGCCACTATGGCTACACCTTC. It codes for CASGARSHYGYTF.

The chain has TRBV6-1 and TRBJ1-4, with TRBD1 matching over 8 bases. After removal of 1 base from V and 5 bases from J, the junction contained 3 bases not matched to a gene. The length of the CDR3 is 15 residues. The germline V gene encodes CDR1 MNHNS and CDR2 SASEGT. The CDR3, as DNA: TGTGCCAGCAGTGAAGGGACAGGGTTGAATGAAAAACTGTTTTTT. This codes for CASSEGTGLNEKLFF.